The 3 T cell receptor beta chains below all came from one sample that was sequenced in a study of T cell responses to AZD1222 COVID-19 vaccine. Only in-frame clones appear in the TCRdb table, and some are missing; sequencing was by immunoSEQ multiplex PCR. The sample contains under 200,000 clones, more than 70% of which appear only once. The specimen was peripheral blood, collected on day 0 of AZD1222 vaccination. The source of these receptors is an adult in good health.

This clone has just one count. The rearrangement uses TRBV10-3 and TRBJ1-1; D not resolved. Trimming cost V 6 bases and J 0 bases, with 11 bases left between them. There are 14 residues in the CDR3. Germline CDR1 is ENHRY and CDR2 is SYGVKD. Here the CDR3 DNA reads TGTGCCATCAGGTCGACCAAGATGAACACTGAAGCTTTCTTT. Residues: CAIRSTKMNTEAFF.

The chain couples TRBV28 to TRBJ1-2; weak D call: TRBD1 (6 bases). The ends were cut back, 6 bases at V and 8 bases at J, with 19 bases in the middle. The CDR3 has 14 amino acids. Germline V gene data show CDR1 as MDHEN and CDR2 as SYDVKM. The CDR3 region is CASSLASGAGGYTF. The CDR3, as DNA: TGTGCCAGCAGCCTCGCCTCAGGGGCGGGGGGCTACACCTTC.

The chain recombines TRBV30 with TRBJ1-2, with 7 bases aligning to TRBD1. The CDR3 is 17 residues long. J lost 3 bases, V lost 2 bases, and 15 bases had no gene match. Germline loops: CDR1 GTSNPN, CDR2 SVGIG (reference sequence). The CDR3 nucleotides are TGTGCCTGGAGTCACCGGACAGGTGCTAGACGGGACTATGGCTACACCTTC. Its translation: CAWSHRTGARRDYGYTF.